This TCR beta chain was captured by sequencing in a study of blood T cells in healthy people across ages (dated by TCRdb to about 2015). For the wider study: In model experiments, template switching captured about one uniquely barcoded TCR beta cDNA molecule for every two T cells. Donors were grouped into four age groups: young (average approximately 16 years), middle-aged (39), aged (around 66) and long-lived (around 82). To avoid experimental bias, donors of different ages were distributed randomly across sequencing lanes. For two donors (one aged 18 to 30 and one aged 80 or older), the study analyzed two additional independent replicas of 1 million unique cDNA reads from the same blood draw. To track age-related changes in TCR beta repertoire diversity, the study relied on deep sequencing normalized with unique cDNA molecular identifiers. General study outcomes and caveats: A strong correlation was found between observed TCR beta diversity and the percentage of naive T cells measured by flow cytometry. Because donor CMV infection status was unknown, age-related changes in expanded clonotypes were potentially confounded. Compared with the aged group, the long-lived group had more naive CD4+ T cells, fewer expanded clones and increased TCR diversity, a pattern suggesting age selection. Estimates of total diversity based on one million sequenced T cells were considered lower bounds and underestimates. Since profiling was done on bulk unsorted PBMCs, naive and antigen-experienced compartments could not be conclusively compared. Observed TCR beta diversity per million T cells fell roughly linearly with age, and a significant reduction was already apparent by age around 36.

Receptor libraries were prepared by 5' RACE. The instrument was an Illumina HiSeq 2500. The second PCR ran for about 7 to 11 cycles and used a J-beta primer mix along with a sample-barcoded 5' primer. A template-switch 5' adaptor carrying 12 random nucleotides introduced a unique molecular identifier onto each TCR beta cDNA molecule. Each sample yielded at least 2.5 million CDR3-containing paired-end reads. First-strand cDNA was synthesized from all RNA with the Mint cDNA synthesis kit, primed by a TRBC-specific oligonucleotide. All cDNA was treated with uracil-DNA glycosylase and then went through a first 18-cycle PCR with the universal primers M1SS and BC2_uni_R. The study's processing was this. Normalization of each sample was performed by random selection of 1 million high-quality reads, each carrying a distinct molecular identifier. Instead of being binned into consensus sequences, reads with shared molecular identifiers were discarded. MiTCR, set to a Q25 quality threshold and the strictest error-elimination algorithm, was used for CDR3 identification, clonotype clustering and error correction. A nonparametric unseen species model using Euler transformation provided a lower-bound estimate of total TCR beta diversity. TCRdb ran its own pipeline on the public reads, namely fastp trimming at Q25 and MiXCR clone calling, and kept in-frame beta chains. Duplicate CDR3 protein sequences are folded into a single record with the most common DNA and genes. The V and J calls were not made by the authors but by TCRdb's processing. The sample table records over 1.5 million distinct CDR3 sequences; roughly 52% of these occur just once. Less than 2.5% of the sample rests with the top ten.

In this sample, this clonotype turned up once. Its binding antigen is unknown. Nothing much larger sits one base from this clone, and base qualities are not available. The donors were about 40 Caucasian individuals from Russia, aged roughly 6 to 100 years, who were systemically healthy. About 9.6 milliliters of peripheral blood were collected from each donor into EDTA-treated Vacutainer tubes. PBMCs were isolated by Ficoll-Paque density-gradient centrifugation, with at least 7 million obtained per sample. Total RNA, at least 5 micrograms per sample, was extracted from PBMCs with Trizol reagent. For every donor, an aliquot of PBMCs went through flow cytometry to measure the percentages of naive CD45RAhigh/CD27high T cells. The germline ends are 21 bases apart after V is trimmed by 5 bases and J by 8 bases. Including cysteine and phenylalanine, the CDR3 has 16 amino acids. The entry retains the CDR3 DNA only, 48 bases that are in frame from base 1. CDR1 and CDR2, looked up from the germline V gene, are MDHEN and SYDVKM.

The source is a woman aged 40 to 50 in good health. Material for sequencing was blood. The sequence is built from TRBV28 and TRBJ2-2, with the D call perhaps TRBD1 or TRBD2, each one matching 5 bases. The DNA sequence reads TGTGCCAGCAGTATCAACCGGGACGGAGCAAGTGGGGAGCTGTTTTTT. Its amino acids are CASSINRDGASGELFF.